Listed below are T cell receptor beta chains from one sample, sequenced in a study of tumor-infiltrating lymphocytes in primary liver carcinoma. TCRdb itself ran the multiplex PCR reads through MiXCR, one entry per CDR3 protein. The sample consists of some 190,000 distinct CDR3 sequences, over 45% of them appearing once. The sample was peripheral blood. Receptors originate from a man in his forties with primary liver carcinoma and hepatitis B virus infection. Each CDR3 is given with its conserved first and last residue. The D gene is left open where the match is weak. Clone size is given for some rows only: seen once, a few or many times, or a class if the clone is expanded.

V	J	D	size	DNA	CDR3
TRBV11-2	TRBJ2-3	.	once	TGTGCCAGCAGCTTAGAAGAGGACACAGATACGCAGTATTTT	CASSLEEDTDTQYF
TRBV6-1	TRBJ1-2	TRBD1	.	TGTGTCAGCAGTGAACAAGGAGGGGGCCGGTCCTATGGCTACACCTTC	CVSSEQGGGRSYGYTF
TRBV10-3	TRBJ2-1	TRBD2	.	TGTGCCATCAGTGAAGGGACTAGCGGTAGTCAAGAGCAGTTCTTC	CAISEGTSGSQEQFF
TRBV6-6	TRBJ2-5	.	.	TGTGCCAGCAGTTACTCGATAGCTTACACTGGGGAGACCCAGTACTTC	CASSYSIAYTGETQYF
TRBV6-2/TRBV6-3	TRBJ2-2	.	.	TGTGCCAGCAGTTACTCGGGTAACAGCGGGGAGCTGTTTTTT	CASSYSGNSGELFF
TRBV5-6	TRBJ2-7	.	.	TGTGCCAGCAGCCGACCAATTTACGCTAGCTGGAGTTACGAGCAGTACTTC	CASSRPIYASWSYEQYF
TRBV30	TRBJ2-1	.	.	TGTGCCTGGACCCTAAGGTTGGGCGGGGAGCAGTTCTTC	CAWTLRLGGEQFF
TRBV28	TRBJ1-2	TRBD1	.	TGTGCCAGCAGTCCCTGCGGACAGGGATTCGGCCACACCTTC	CASSPCGQGFGHTF
TRBV11-1	TRBJ2-1	.	once	TGTGTCAACAGCTCTCCGGCGACAGCTGTCAATGAGCAGTTCTTC	CVNSSPATAVNEQFF
TRBV11-2	TRBJ2-7	.	.	TGTGCAAGCAGCTTAACCAACGGGGCCTACGAGCACTACTTC	CASSLTNGAYEHYF
TRBV7-8	TRBJ2-5	.	.	TGTGCCAGCAGCCCCCGGAGAGCAGGGAGTCAAGAGACCAAGTACTTC	CASSPRRAGSQETKYF
TRBV12-3/TRBV12-4	TRBJ1-6	TRBD1	few	TGTGCCAGCAGTTATCGACAGGGTTCACCCCTCCACTTT	CASSYRQGSPLHF
TRBV11-2	TRBJ2-7	.	many	TGTGCCAGCAGGGGGTGGGGGGTAGAAGAGCAGTACTTC	CASRGWGVEEQYF
TRBV10-3	TRBJ2-1	.	.	TGTGCCATCAGTGAGTCGGTCGAGGGGGACTCTCACAATGAGCAGTTCTTC	CAISESVEGDSHNEQFF
TRBV11-2	TRBJ2-1	.	many	TGTGCCAGCAGCCAGGGCTCCTACAATGAGCAGTTCTTC	CASSQGSYNEQFF
TRBV6-5	TRBJ1-6	.	once	TGTGCCATCTTAGGGAATAATTCACCCCTCCACTTT	CAILGNNSPLHF
TRBV11-2	TRBJ2-7	.	.	TGTGCCGGCAGCCCTCGGAGAGACTCCTACGTGCAGTACTTC	CAGSPRRDSYVQYF
TRBV4-1	TRBJ1-4	.	once	TGCGCCAGCAGCCAAGTTGGACAAAGAGACGAAAAACTGTTTTTT	CASSQVGQRDEKLFF
TRBV6-6	TRBJ2-1	.	.	TGTGCCAGCAGTTACCTGAATCGACAGGAGAAATACAATGAGCAGTTCTTC	CASSYLNRQEKYNEQFF
TRBV4-1	TRBJ2-2	TRBD1	many	TGCGCCAGCAGCCAACCTTCCTCCGGGACAGGGAAGGTCGGGGAGCTGTTTTTT	CASSQPSSGTGKVGELFF
TRBV7-9	TRBJ2-1	TRBD2	.	TGTGCCAGCAGCTTAGGTAGCGGGAGAAGACAGTTCGACAATGAGCAGTTCTTC	CASSLGSGRRQFDNEQFF
TRBV6-5	TRBJ2-1	TRBD2	few	TGTGCCAGCAGTATACAGTCTAGCGGGATCTACAATGAGCAGTTCTTC	CASSIQSSGIYNEQFF
TRBV10-3	TRBJ1-2	TRBD1	few	TGTGCCATTGGGGCCAGGGGGCCCAACCACGGCTACACCTTC	CAIGARGPNHGYTF
TRBV7-9	TRBJ2-7	.	.	TGTGCCAGCAGCCAAACAGCCTACGAGCAGTACTTC	CASSQTAYEQYF
TRBV6-5	TRBJ1-1	.	.	TGTGCCAGCAGTCATGGTCGGCACCGGAGGGTTCCTGAAGCTTTCTTT	CASSHGRHRRVPEAFF
TRBV11-2	TRBJ1-1	TRBD1	.	TGTGCCAGCAGAAGCCGGTCAGGGGGAGGGCCCCAAGCCACTGGAGCTTTCTTT	CASRSRSGGGPQATGAFF
TRBV29-1	TRBJ2-2	.	.	TGCAGCGTTGAACTGGGAGCCGGGGGGCTGTTTTTT	CSVELGAGGLFF
TRBV12-3/TRBV12-4	TRBJ2-7	.	.	TGTGCCAGCAGGTCTAGGACAAGCCGCTACGAGCAGTACTTC	CASRSRTSRYEQYF
TRBV29-1	TRBJ2-1	TRBD1	many	TGCAGCGTTGCAGGGGACAGCCTATACAATGAGCAGTTCTTC	CSVAGDSLYNEQFF
TRBV6-5	TRBJ2-1	TRBD1	few	TGTGCCAGCAGGCGGACAGGTCTTTCTTACAATGAGCAGTTCTTC	CASRRTGLSYNEQFF
TRBV29-1	TRBJ2-1	.	.	TGCAGCGGGAGGGTAAACAATGAGCAGTTCTTC	CSGRVNNEQFF
TRBV4-2	TRBJ1-5	.	.	TGTGCCAGCAGCCAACTCCTTAGCAATCAGCCCCAGCATTTT	CASSQLLSNQPQHF
TRBV6-6	TRBJ2-2	TRBD2	.	TGTGCCAGCAGCCCCCATCGGCTAGCGGGAGTGGCCGGGGAGCTGTTTTTT	CASSPHRLAGVAGELFF
TRBV5-5	TRBJ1-1	.	many	TGTGCCAGCAGCACACAAGAGAACACTGAAGCTTTCTTT	CASSTQENTEAFF
TRBV12-3/TRBV12-4	TRBJ2-5	.	many	TGTGCCAGCACCCCCGGCCATGTGGAGACCCAGTACTTC	CASTPGHVETQYF
TRBV11-2	TRBJ2-7	TRBD2	many	TGTGCCAGCAGGGCTACTAGCGACGAGTACTTC	CASRATSDEYF
TRBV11-2	TRBJ2-3	.	many	TGTGCCAGCAGCTTAAGTACAGGCCTCACAGATACGCAGTATTTT	CASSLSTGLTDTQYF
TRBV10-3	TRBJ1-1	.	few	TGTGCCATCAGTGATCAGGGGAACACTGAAGCTTTCTTT	CAISDQGNTEAFF
TRBV11-2	TRBJ1-1	TRBD1	.	TGTGCCAGCGGCCCGAGACAGGGGAACACTGGAGCTTTCTTT	CASGPRQGNTGAFF
TRBV24-1	TRBJ1-1	.	.	TGTGCCACCAGTGAGGCAGGGAAGACTGAAGCTTTCTTT	CATSEAGKTEAFF
TRBV10-3	TRBJ2-7	.	.	TGTGCCACGTCGACTAGTGTGGGCCTGGACGAGCGGTACTTC	CATSTSVGLDERYF
TRBV5-5	TRBJ2-7	TRBD1	few	TGTGCCAGCAGCTTGAGACAGGGGGCAAACGAGCAGTACTTC	CASSLRQGANEQYF
TRBV4-1	TRBJ1-1	TRBD1	.	TGCCCCAGCAGGCTTGGACAGGGGGCAAGCACTGAAACTTTCTTT	CPSRLGQGASTETFF
TRBV6-1	TRBJ2-7	.	.	TGTGCCAGCAGACTTGACTACTACGAGCAATACTTC	CASRLDYYEQYF
TRBV5-1	TRBJ2-2	TRBD2	few	TGCGCCAGCAGCTTGGGAGCGGGGAGTACCGGGGAGCTGTTTTTT	CASSLGAGSTGELFF
TRBV4-2	TRBJ2-6	TRBD2	.	TGTGCCAGCAGCTCCGGGGGGGAATCTGGGGCCAACGTCCTGACTTTC	CASSSGGESGANVLTF
TRBV11-2	TRBJ1-1	.	.	TGTGCCAGCAGCTTAGTAACCCAGAACGCTGAAGCTTTCTTT	CASSLVTQNAEAFF
TRBV11-1	TRBJ2-7	.	many	TGTGCCAGCAGCTTAGGGTCGGCCTACGAGCAGTACTTC	CASSLGSAYEQYF
TRBV30	TRBJ2-1	TRBD1	few	TGTGCCTGTAAAGGACAGGGCAATGAGCAGTTCTTC	CACKGQGNEQFF
TRBV5-8	TRBJ1-4	.	.	TGTGCCAGCAGCACCGGGACTTGGCATGAAAAACTGTTTTTT	CASSTGTWHEKLFF
TRBV6-6	TRBJ2-3	TRBD1	.	TGTATCAGCAGTTACTATGGGACAGGGGGTGAAGATACGCAGTATTTT	CISSYYGTGGEDTQYF
TRBV6-5	TRBJ2-6	.	.	TGTGCCAGCAGTTACTCCATGGCCTACTCTGGGGCCAACGTCCTGACTTTC	CASSYSMAYSGANVLTF
TRBV4-1	TRBJ2-1	TRBD1	few	TGCGCCAGCAGCCAAGATGACGGGACAGGGTACAATGAGCAGTTCTTC	CASSQDDGTGYNEQFF
TRBV12-3/TRBV12-4	TRBJ1-1	TRBD1	.	TGTGCCAGCAGTGACAGGGGAGGGGACACTGAAGCTTTCTTT	CASSDRGGDTEAFF
TRBV6-1	TRBJ1-2	TRBD1	.	TGTGCCAGCAGTGAAGCGACAGGGTATGGCTACACCTTC	CASSEATGYGYTF
TRBV6-1	TRBJ2-1	.	.	TGTGCCAGCAGATACAATGAGCAGTTCTTC	CASRYNEQFF
TRBV6-6	TRBJ2-7	.	.	TGTGCCAGCAGTTACTCGAGGCAGGTCGCGGGGGAGCAGTACTTC	CASSYSRQVAGEQYF